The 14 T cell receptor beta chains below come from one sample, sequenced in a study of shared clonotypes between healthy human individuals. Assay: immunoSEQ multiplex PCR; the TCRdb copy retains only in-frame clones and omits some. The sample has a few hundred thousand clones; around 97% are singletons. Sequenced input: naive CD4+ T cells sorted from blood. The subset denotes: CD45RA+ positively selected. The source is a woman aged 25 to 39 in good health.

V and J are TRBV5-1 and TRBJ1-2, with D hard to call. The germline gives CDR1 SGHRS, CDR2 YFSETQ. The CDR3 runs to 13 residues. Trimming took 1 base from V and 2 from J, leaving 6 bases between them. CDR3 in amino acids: CASSLQGNYGYTF. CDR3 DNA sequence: TGCGCCAGCAGCTTGCAAGGGAACTATGGCTACACCTTC.

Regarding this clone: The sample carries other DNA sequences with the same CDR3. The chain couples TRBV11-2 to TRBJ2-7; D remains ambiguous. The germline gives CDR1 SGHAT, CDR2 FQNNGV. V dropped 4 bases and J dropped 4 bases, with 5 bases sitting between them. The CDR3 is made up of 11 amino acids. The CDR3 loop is CASSSSYEQYF. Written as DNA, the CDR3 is TGTGCCAGCAGCTCCAGTTACGAGCAGTACTTC.

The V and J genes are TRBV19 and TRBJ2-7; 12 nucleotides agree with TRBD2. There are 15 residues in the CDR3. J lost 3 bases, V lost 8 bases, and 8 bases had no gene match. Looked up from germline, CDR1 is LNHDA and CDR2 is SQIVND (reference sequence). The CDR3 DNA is TGTGCCAGTGGGACTAGCGGGTGGAATAACTACGAGCAGTACTTC. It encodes CASGTSGWNNYEQYF.

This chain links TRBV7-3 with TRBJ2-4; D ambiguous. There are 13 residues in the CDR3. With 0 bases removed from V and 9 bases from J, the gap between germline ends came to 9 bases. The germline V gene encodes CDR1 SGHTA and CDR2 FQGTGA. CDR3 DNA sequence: TGTGCCAGCAGCTTAACAATGGCAGCCATTCAGTACTTC. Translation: CASSLTMAAIQYF.

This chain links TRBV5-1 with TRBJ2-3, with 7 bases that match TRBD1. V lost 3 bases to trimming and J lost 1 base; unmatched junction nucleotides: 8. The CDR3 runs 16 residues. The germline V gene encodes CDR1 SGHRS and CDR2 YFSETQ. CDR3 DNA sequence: TGCGCCAGCAGCTATGACAGGGACCTGGGCACAGATACGCAGTATTTT. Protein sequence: CASSYDRDLGTDTQYF.

The CDR3 nucleotides are TGTGCCAGCAGCCCCCGAAGGGGAGGTGAAAAACTGTTTTTT. It codes for CASSPRRGGEKLFF. The rearrangement joins TRBV2 to TRBJ1-4; D may be TRBD1 (5 bases). Germline CDR1 reads SNHLY; CDR2 reads FYNNEI. The CDR3 runs to 14 residues. With 6 bases removed from V and 7 bases from J, the gap between germline ends came to 15 bases.

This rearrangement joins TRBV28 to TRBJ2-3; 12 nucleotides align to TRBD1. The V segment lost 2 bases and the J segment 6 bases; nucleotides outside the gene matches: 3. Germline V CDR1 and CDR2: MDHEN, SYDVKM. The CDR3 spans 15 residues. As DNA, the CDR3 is TGTGCCAGCAGTTTAGGGACAGGGGGCTTCGATACGCAGTATTTT. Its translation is CASSLGTGGFDTQYF.

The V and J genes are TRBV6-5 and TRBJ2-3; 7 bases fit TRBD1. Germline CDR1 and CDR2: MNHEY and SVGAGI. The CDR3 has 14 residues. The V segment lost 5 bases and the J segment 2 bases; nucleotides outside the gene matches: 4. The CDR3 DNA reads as TGTGCCAGCAGTACAGACAGGGACACAGATACGCAGTATTTT. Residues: CASSTDRDTDTQYF.

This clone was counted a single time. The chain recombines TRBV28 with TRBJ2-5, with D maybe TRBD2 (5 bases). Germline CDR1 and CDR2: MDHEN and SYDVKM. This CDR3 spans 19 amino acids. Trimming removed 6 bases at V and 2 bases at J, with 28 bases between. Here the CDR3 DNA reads TGTGCCAGCAGCTCTGCCGGGTCGGGATTACAAAAGCCGCAAGAGACCCAGTACTTC. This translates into CASSSAGSGLQKPQETQYF. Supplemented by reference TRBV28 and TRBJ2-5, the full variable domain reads DVKVTQSSRYLVKRTGEKVFLECVQDMDHENMFWYRQDPGLGLRLIYFSYDVKMKEKGDIPEGYSVSREKKERFSLILESASTNQTSMYLCASSSAGSGLQKPQETQYFGPGTRLLVL.

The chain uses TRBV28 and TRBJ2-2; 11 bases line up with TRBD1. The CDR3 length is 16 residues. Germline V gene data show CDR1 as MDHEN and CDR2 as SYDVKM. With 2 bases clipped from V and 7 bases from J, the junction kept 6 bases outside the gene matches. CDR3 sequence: CASSLRGQGVVGELFF. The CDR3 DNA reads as TGTGCCAGCAGTTTAAGGGGACAGGGGGTGGTCGGGGAGCTGTTTTTT.

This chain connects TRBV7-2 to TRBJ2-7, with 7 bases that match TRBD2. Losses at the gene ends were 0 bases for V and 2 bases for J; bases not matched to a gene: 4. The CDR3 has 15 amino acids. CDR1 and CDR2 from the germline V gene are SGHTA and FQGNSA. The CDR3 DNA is TGTGCCAGCAGCTTAGCGCTAGCGGCCGCCTACGAGCAGTACTTC. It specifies CASSLALAAAYEQYF.

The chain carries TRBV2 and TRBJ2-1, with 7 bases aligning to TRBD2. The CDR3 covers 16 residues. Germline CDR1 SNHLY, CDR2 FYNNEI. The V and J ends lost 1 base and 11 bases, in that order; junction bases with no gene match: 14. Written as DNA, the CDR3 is TGTGCCAGCAGTGAAGGGGCGGGAGCATTCTTACGGAAGCAGTTCTTC. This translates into CASSEGAGAFLRKQFF.

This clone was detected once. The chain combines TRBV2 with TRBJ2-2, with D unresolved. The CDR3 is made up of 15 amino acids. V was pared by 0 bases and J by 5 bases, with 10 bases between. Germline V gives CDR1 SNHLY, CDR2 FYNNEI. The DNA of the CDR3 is TGTGCCAGCAGTGAAGCATGGACGCGGACCGGGGAGCTGTTTTTT. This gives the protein CASSEAWTRTGELFF.

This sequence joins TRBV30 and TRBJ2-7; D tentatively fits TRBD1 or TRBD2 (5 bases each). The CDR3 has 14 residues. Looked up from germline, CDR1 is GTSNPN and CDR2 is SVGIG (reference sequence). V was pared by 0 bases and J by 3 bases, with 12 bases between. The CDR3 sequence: CAWSVLGAIYEQYF. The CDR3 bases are TGTGCCTGGAGTGTTCTCGGGGCCATCTACGAGCAGTACTTC.